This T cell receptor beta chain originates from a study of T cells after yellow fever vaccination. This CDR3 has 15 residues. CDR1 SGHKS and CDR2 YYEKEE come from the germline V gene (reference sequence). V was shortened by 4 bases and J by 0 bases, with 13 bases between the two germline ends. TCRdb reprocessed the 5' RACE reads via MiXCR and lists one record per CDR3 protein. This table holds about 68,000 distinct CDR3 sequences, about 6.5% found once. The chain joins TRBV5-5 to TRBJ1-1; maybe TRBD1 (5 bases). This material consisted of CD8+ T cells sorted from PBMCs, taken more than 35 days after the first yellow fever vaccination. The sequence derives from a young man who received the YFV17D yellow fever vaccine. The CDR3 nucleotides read TGTGCCAGCAGCCCCGAGGGACCTATGAACACTGAAGCTTTCTTT. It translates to CASSPEGPMNTEAFF.